Below, 9 T cell receptor beta chains from the same sample are listed, as sequenced in a study of blood T cell repertoires in COVID-19. The protocol was immunoSEQ multiplex PCR, while the TCRdb copy is restricted to in-frame clones and leaves out a portion. The data show over 200,000 clones, with over 80% seen just once and approximately 5.4% held by the top ten. The sample consisted of peripheral blood. Receptors were obtained from a human donor in a cohort sampled during active COVID-19.

The V gene is TRBV19, the J gene TRBJ2-3, with D possibly TRBD2 on 5 matching bases. Per germline, CDR1 LNHDA and CDR2 SQIVND (reference sequence). The CDR3 spans 16 residues. Trimming cost V 5 bases and J 1 base, with 16 bases left between them. The CDR3 sequence: CASSPHEGPRTDTQYF. CDR3 sequence (DNA): TGTGCCAGTAGTCCCCATGAGGGCCCCCGCACAGATACGCAGTATTTT.

This clone has at least ten counts. This chain uses TRBV27 with TRBJ2-7; D might be TRBD1 (6 bases). Germline V gene lookup returns CDR1 MNHEY and CDR2 SMNVEV (reference sequence). Trimming took off 2 bases at V and 5 bases at J, with 16 bases between the two ends. The CDR3 length is 15 residues. CDR3 bases: TGTGCCAGCAGTTTAATCCGGGACACATCCCACGAGCAGTACTTC. Protein sequence: CASSLIRDTSHEQYF.

J is TRBJ2-1 and V is TRBV7-8; 7 bases agree with TRBD2. The CDR3 has 15 amino acids. The germline V gene encodes CDR1 SGHVS and CDR2 FQNEAQ. The ends lost 0 bases at V and 5 bases at J; junction bases unmatched: 4. CDR3 amino acids: CASSLALAANNEQFF. The CDR3 region has the DNA TGTGCCAGCAGCTTAGCCCTAGCGGCCAACAATGAGCAGTTCTTC.

V and J are TRBV5-1 and TRBJ2-5, with TRBD1 matching over 9 bases. CDR3 length: 15 amino acids. Unmatched junction bases numbered 5, after V lost 4 bases and J lost 1 base. Germline V gene sequence: CDR1 SGHRS, CDR2 YFSETQ. The CDR3, as DNA: TGCGCCAGCAGCCCCCTACAGGGGGCCCAAGAGACCCAGTACTTC. Protein sequence: CASSPLQGAQETQYF.

The V call is TRBV4-3, the J call TRBJ2-1; D possibly corresponds to TRBD2 (6 bases). The CDR3 runs to 15 residues. Looked up from germline, CDR1 is LGHNA and CDR2 is YSLEER. V was pared by 1 base and J by 4 bases, with 11 bases between. DNA for the CDR3: TGCGCCAGCAGCCAAGTAGCGGACCGATACAATGAGCAGTTCTTC. This encodes CASSQVADRYNEQFF.

J is TRBJ1-5 and V is TRBV24-1; D call uncertain. The ends were cut back, 3 bases at V and 1 base at J, with 6 bases in the middle. Germline V gives CDR1 KGHDR, CDR2 SFDVKD. The CDR3 is made up of 14 amino acids. The CDR3 bases are TGTGCCACCAGTGATGGCTGGAGCAATCAGCCCCAGCATTTT. Its translation is CATSDGWSNQPQHF.

The gene calls are TRBV9 and TRBJ2-7; tentatively, D is TRBD2 (6 bases). The germline gives CDR1 SGDLS, CDR2 YYNGEE. V lost 4 bases and J 6 bases, leaving 14 bases between the germline ends. The length of the CDR3 is 13 residues. CDR3 in amino acids: CASSLTSGGEQYF. The CDR3 DNA is TGTGCCAGCAGCTTGACCTCCGGGGGCGAGCAGTACTTC. Together with reference TRBV9 and TRBJ2-7, the CDR3 gives the full variable domain: DSGVTQTPKHLITATGQRVTLRCSPRSGDLSVYWYQQSLDQGLQFLIQYYNGEERAKGNILERFSAQQFPDLHSELNLSSLELGDSALYFCASSLTSGGEQYFGPGTRLTVT.

CDR3 residues: CASSREYSDEQYF. Written as DNA, the CDR3 is TGTGCCAGCAGCCGGGAGTATAGCGACGAGCAGTACTTC. This sequence joins TRBV5-4 and TRBJ2-7; perhaps TRBD2 as D (6 bases). The V end lost 4 bases, the J end lost 5 bases, and 13 bases lay between the germline ends. Per the germline V gene, CDR1 is SGHNT and CDR2 is YYREEE (reference sequence). CDR3 length: 13 residues.

The rearrangement uses TRBV24-1 and TRBJ1-2; 9 positions agree with TRBD1. V gave up 4 bases and J gave up 8 bases; unmatched junction bases: 7. This CDR3 is built from 14 residues. Germline CDR1 KGHDR, CDR2 SFDVKD. CDR3 region: CATSEPGQGRGYTF. CDR3 bases: TGTGCCACCAGTGAACCGGGACAGGGACGGGGCTACACCTTC.